This T cell receptor (beta chain) derives from a study of shared T cell receptors in the human thymus. Assay used: immunoSEQ multiplex PCR; TCRdb lists only in-frame clones, some missing. Counted here are more than 550,000 clones, approximately 85% occurring once; the ten biggest clones make up around 0.01%. The CDR3 has 16 amino acids. The V gene end was trimmed by 3 bases and the J gene end by 3 bases; junction bases not matched to a gene: 6. Germline CDR1 KGHSH, CDR2 LQKENI. This sample also appeared in a second study, on human thymus T cells. Turning to that study: Blood and thymic repertoires both appeared biased in V and J gene usage.

The source of this sequence is a girl less than two years old with a congenital heart defect. The sample comprised thymocytes. The chain links TRBV18 to TRBJ2-5, with 11 bases lining up with TRBD2. The CDR3 region is CASSPAWGLAEETQYF. The CDR3 bases are TGTGCCAGCTCACCCGCCTGGGGACTAGCGGAAGAGACCCAGTACTTC.